A selection of T cell receptor beta chains follows, all from one sample in a study of control samples from healthy donors and cancer patients. The table came from immunoSEQ multiplex PCR; TCRdb's copy has only in-frame clones and leaves some out. The sample records 100,000 to 150,000 clones, over 80% being singletons. The source material was blood. Receptor source: a woman aged 45-65 years in good health. The CDR3 runs from the conserved cysteine through the conserved F or W. D genes are given only for firm matches. Expanded clones are given a class, and other clones once, few, many or no size at all.

j_gene: TRBJ2-1
len: 15
v_gene: TRBV2
d_gene: .
abundance: once
CDR3nt: TGTGCCAGCAGAGACCGGGACTTGTCCTACAATGAGCAGTTCTTC
CDR3aa: CASRDRDLSYNEQFF

j_gene: TRBJ1-2
len: 14
v_gene: TRBV29-1
d_gene: .
abundance: .
CDR3nt: TGCAGCGTCGGTAAGCCCGGGGCTAACTATGGCTACACCTTC
CDR3aa: CSVGKPGANYGYTF

j_gene: TRBJ2-1
len: 12
v_gene: TRBV5-1
d_gene: .
abundance: .
CDR3nt: TGCGCCAGCAGTTCCTCTGATGTGGAGCAGTTCTTC
CDR3aa: CASSSSDVEQFF

j_gene: TRBJ1-2
len: 12
v_gene: TRBV2
d_gene: .
abundance: .
CDR3nt: TGTGCCAGCAGTAATAGGGGGTATGGCTACACCTTC
CDR3aa: CASSNRGYGYTF

j_gene: TRBJ2-1
len: 10
v_gene: TRBV6-5
d_gene: .
abundance: .
CDR3nt: TGTGCCAGCGGGAACAATGAGCAGTTCTTC
CDR3aa: CASGNNEQFF

j_gene: TRBJ1-4
len: 14
v_gene: TRBV6-6
d_gene: .
abundance: .
CDR3nt: TGTGCCAGCCTTGGGGCCAGGACCAATGAAAAACTGTTTTTT
CDR3aa: CASLGARTNEKLFF

j_gene: TRBJ2-1
len: 8
v_gene: TRBV20-1
d_gene: .
abundance: .
CDR3nt: TGCAGCCCGGAGGGTGCGTTCTTC
CDR3aa: CSPEGAFF

j_gene: TRBJ2-7
len: 17
v_gene: TRBV4-1
d_gene: TRBD1
abundance: .
CDR3nt: TGCGCCAGCAGCCAAGTTAGACTGGGACAGGGGAGCTACGAGCAGTACTTC
CDR3aa: CASSQVRLGQGSYEQYF

j_gene: TRBJ2-2
len: 15
v_gene: TRBV7-9
d_gene: .
abundance: once
CDR3nt: TGTGCCAGCAGCATACGAGCGGGTGGGACCGGGGAGCTGTTTTTT
CDR3aa: CASSIRAGGTGELFF

j_gene: TRBJ1-2
len: 12
v_gene: TRBV18
d_gene: TRBD1
abundance: .
CDR3nt: TGTGCCAGCTCACCATCAGGGGGTGGCTACACCTTC
CDR3aa: CASSPSGGGYTF

j_gene: TRBJ1-5
len: 13
v_gene: TRBV28
d_gene: .
abundance: .
CDR3nt: TGTGCCAGCAGTGCCCCAGGAGGTCAGCCCCAGCATTTT
CDR3aa: CASSAPGGQPQHF

j_gene: TRBJ1-5
len: 18
v_gene: TRBV28
d_gene: .
abundance: .
CDR3nt: TGTGCCAGCAGTTTATGGGGGTTCGGGAGGGACAGCAATCAGCCCCAGCATTTT
CDR3aa: CASSLWGFGRDSNQPQHF

j_gene: TRBJ2-1
len: 15
v_gene: TRBV6-1
d_gene: TRBD2
abundance: .
CDR3nt: TGTGCCAGCAGTGAAGTAGCGGGGGGACGGAATGAGCAGTTCTTC
CDR3aa: CASSEVAGGRNEQFF

j_gene: TRBJ1-2
len: 13
v_gene: TRBV12-3/TRBV12-4
d_gene: .
abundance: many
CDR3nt: TGTGCCAGCAGTTTCCGTAAGCGTGGGGGCTACACCTTC
CDR3aa: CASSFRKRGGYTF